The source of this TCR beta chain is a study of blood T cell repertoires in COVID-19. V lost 5 bases and J 5 bases, leaving 12 bases between the germline ends. Germline CDR1 and CDR2: MNHEY and SMNVEV (reference sequence). The CDR3 totals 14 residues. Clones were read by immunoSEQ multiplex PCR, and TCRdb kept only the in-frame ones, dropping some. The data show over 250,000 clones, about 91% seen once. This receptor was identified in a woman between 18 and 29 years old who had recovered from COVID-19. This sequence joins TRBV27 and TRBJ2-2; D call uncertain. Sequencing used PBMCs or T cells enriched from blood (not recorded which). CDR3 coding DNA: TGTGCCAGCAGTCTCTATCCTGAAACCGGGGAGCTGTTTTTT. It is translated as CASSLYPETGELFF.